These 28 T cell receptor beta chains were sequenced from one sample in a study of T cells in Graves' hyperthyroidism and ophthalmopathy. RNA transcripts gave rise to amplified TCR beta CDR3 regions. HTBI primers were used for first-round RT-PCR of the TCR CDR3. Via MiXCR, TCRdb re-called the multiplex PCR reads, giving one row per CDR3 protein. The repertoire has more than 300,000 distinct CDR3 sequences, approximately 18% of them found once; the top ten carry 34%. The source material was blood. These receptors originate from a woman in her twenties or thirties with Graves' hyperthyroidism that later progressed to Graves' ophthalmopathy.

The chain joins TRBV18 to TRBJ2-7, with D perhaps TRBD2 (6 bases). CDR3 length equals 15 residues. Germline values: CDR1 KGHSH, CDR2 LQKENI. V gave up 6 bases and J gave up 3 bases, with 18 bases separating them. CDR3 region: CASSATRGGSYEQYF. The CDR3 bases are TGTGCCAGCTCCGCTACAAGGGGAGGAAGCTACGAGCAGTACTTC.

This clonotype was counted ten times or more. The rearrangement uses TRBV6-2 or TRBV6-3 and TRBJ2-3; TRBD2 aligns across 9 bases. In germline, CDR1 is MNHEY, CDR2 SVGEGT. The ends lost 6 bases at V and 0 bases at J; junction bases unmatched: 16. This CDR3 is 19 amino acids long. CDR3 bases: TGTGCCAGCAGCCCAGTTGTGATAGCGGGGGAGATAAGCACAGATACGCAGTATTTT. Protein sequence: CASSPVVIAGEISTDTQYF.

This clonotype was detected a few times. The chain links TRBV6-1 to TRBJ2-2, with TRBD2 matching over 12 bases. From germline, CDR1 is MNHNS and CDR2 SASEGT. V shed 7 bases and J 1 base; nucleotides not matched to a gene: 4. The length of the CDR3 is 16 residues. CDR3 DNA: TGTGCCAGCATCCCACTAGCGGGAGGGAACACCGGGGAGCTGTTTTTT. Protein: CASIPLAGGNTGELFF.

This clonotype was seen at least ten times. The chain combines TRBV28 with TRBJ1-1; D is unclear. This CDR3 comprises 13 residues. Germline V gene lookup returns CDR1 MDHEN and CDR2 SYDVKM. Deletions cut 2 bases from V and 7 bases from J, with 11 bases between. CDR3 DNA sequence: TGTGCCAGCAGTTTAGTAGGTGATAGTGAAGCTTTCTTT. Its translation is CASSLVGDSEAFF. Full variable domain (outside the CDR3, taken from reference TRBV28 and TRBJ1-1): DVKVTQSSRYLVKRTGEKVFLECVQDMDHENMFWYRQDPGLGLRLIYFSYDVKMKEKGDIPEGYSVSREKKERFSLILESASTNQTSMYLCASSLVGDSEAFFGQGTRLTVV.

The chain joins TRBV29-1 to TRBJ2-1; D is ambiguous. The CDR3 is 11 residues long. CDR1 is SQVTM, CDR2 ANQGSEA, per germline. V lost 3 bases to trimming and J lost 9 bases, with 9 bases between them. CDR3 sequence reads: CSVEGPGEQFF. In DNA form, the CDR3 reads TGCAGCGTTGAGGGTCCGGGTGAGCAGTTCTTC.

Many counts were recorded for this clonotype. This chain's CDR3 is CASSGTSGEQYF. The CDR3 region has the DNA TGTGCCAGCAGTGGGACTAGCGGGGAGCAGTACTTC. The chain joins TRBV3-1 to TRBJ2-7; TRBD2 matches 12 bases. Losses at the gene ends were 6 bases for V and 7 bases for J; bases not matched to a gene: 1. Germline lookup yields CDR1 LGHDT and CDR2 YNNKEL (reference sequence). The CDR3 has 12 residues.

The chain is built from TRBV20-1 and TRBJ2-7; D assignment may be TRBD1 or TRBD2 (5 bases each). The CDR3 is made up of 14 amino acids. Trimming cost V 8 bases and J 5 bases, with 22 bases left between them. Germline V gives CDR1 DFQATT, CDR2 SNEGSKA (reference sequence). The CDR3 spells CSSYPLGRINEQYF. In nucleotides, the CDR3 is TGCAGTTCCTATCCCCTGGGACGGATCAACGAGCAGTACTTC.

The table lists this clonotype with many counts. The chain is built from TRBV7-8 and TRBJ1-4; D is possibly TRBD1 (5 bases). Per the germline V gene, CDR1 is SGHVS and CDR2 is FQNEAQ. This CDR3 comprises 16 residues. V shed 1 base and J shed 1 base, with 10 bases lying between them. CDR3 sequence reads: CASSLGREETNEKLFF. CDR3 in DNA: TGTGCCAGCAGCTTAGGCAGGGAGGAAACTAATGAAAAACTGTTTTTT. Full variable domain (remainder filled in from reference TRBV7-8 and TRBJ1-4): GAGVSQSPRYKVAKRGQDVALRCDPISGHVSLFWYQQALGQGPEFLTYFQNEAQLDKSGLPSDRFFAERPEGSVSTLKIQRTQQEDSAVYLCASSLGREETNEKLFFGSGTQLSVL.

This clonotype was counted many times. The chain recombines TRBV18 with TRBJ1-6, with D unresolved. This CDR3 is built from 13 residues. V lost 2 bases and J 9 bases, leaving 8 bases between the germline ends. Germline CDR1 and CDR2: KGHSH and LQKENI. The CDR3 sequence is CASSPEEGSPLHF. CDR3 sequence (DNA): TGTGCCAGCTCACCAGAAGAGGGTTCACCCCTCCACTTT. Full variable domain (remainder filled in from reference TRBV18 and TRBJ1-6): NAGVMQNPRHLVRRRGQEARLRCSPMKGHSHVYWYRQLPEEGLKFMVYLQKENIIDESGMPKERFSAEFPKEGPSILRIQQVVRGDSAAYFCASSPEEGSPLHFGNGTRLTVT.

This clonotype was recorded many times. DNA for the CDR3: TGTGCCAGCAGCCCCCAGGCCGAGCGGGGGACCCCGCAGTTCTTC. It yields the protein CASSPQAERGTPQFF. The chain couples TRBV7-2 to TRBJ2-1, with 8 bases fitting TRBD2. The CDR3 runs to 15 residues. Trimming removed 5 bases from V and 12 bases from J; junction bases left unmatched: 15. Germline V CDR1 and CDR2: SGHTA, FQGNSA.

This clonotype was counted many times. This chain uses TRBV6-6 with TRBJ1-2; D may be TRBD1 (5 bases). This CDR3 contains 15 residues. Germline CDR1 and CDR2: MNHNY and SVGAGI (reference sequence). V lost 0 bases and J 8 bases, leaving 16 bases between the germline ends. This chain's CDR3 is CASSYSFAGVRGYTF. CDR3 in DNA: TGTGCCAGCAGTTACTCTTTTGCGGGGGTGCGGGGCTACACCTTC.

The sample holds many counts of this clonotype. CDR3 sequence: CASSDFGGLADTDTQYF. For the CDR3, the DNA is TGTGCCAGCAGTGACTTCGGGGGACTAGCGGACACAGATACGCAGTATTTT. V is TRBV2 and J is TRBJ2-3, with 11 bases matching TRBD2. The CDR3 runs to 17 residues. Unmatched junction bases numbered 7, after V lost 3 bases and J lost 2 bases. Germline V gene sequence: CDR1 SNHLY, CDR2 FYNNEI.

This clonotype was seen ten or more times. The CDR3 sequence: CAISGTGDYEQYF. CDR3 coding DNA: TGTGCCATCAGTGGGACAGGGGACTACGAGCAGTACTTC. V gene TRBV10-3 combines with J gene TRBJ2-7; TRBD1 agrees at 9 bases. J was trimmed by 3 bases and V by 4 bases; bases with no gene match: 1. The CDR3 sequence is 13 residues long. CDR1 and CDR2 from the germline V gene are ENHRY and SYGVKD.

This clonotype was seen repeatedly, ten times or more. The rearrangement links TRBV6-1 to TRBJ1-2, with TRBD1 matching 12 bases. The CDR3 is made up of 16 amino acids. V was clipped by 6 bases and J by 3 bases; unmatched bases: 8. The germline CDR1 and CDR2 sequences are MNHNS and SASEGT. The CDR3: CASRDGGTGGDYGYTF. In DNA form, the CDR3 reads TGTGCCAGCAGGGACGGGGGGACAGGGGGCGACTATGGCTACACCTTC.

The chain combines TRBV28 with TRBJ1-4; no firm D call. Deletions cut 6 bases from V and 7 bases from J, with 21 bases between. CDR3 length equals 16 residues. Germline assignment: CDR1 MDHEN and CDR2 SYDVKM. DNA for the CDR3: TGTGCCAGCAGCCGCCCTTGGTTCTCGTCGGGTGAAAAACTGTTTTTT. Protein product: CASSRPWFSSGEKLFF. The full variable domain, rest sourced from reference TRBV28 and TRBJ1-4, is DVKVTQSSRYLVKRTGEKVFLECVQDMDHENMFWYRQDPGLGLRLIYFSYDVKMKEKGDIPEGYSVSREKKERFSLILESASTNQTSMYLCASSRPWFSSGEKLFFGSGTQLSVL.

This clonotype was observed at least ten times. This sequence joins TRBV7-6 and TRBJ2-1, with unresolved D. CDR1 and CDR2 (germline): SGHVS, FNYEAQ. Trimming removed 0 bases from V and 5 bases from J, with 2 bases in between. The CDR3 totals 12 residues. The CDR3 nucleotides are TGTGCCAGCAGCTTAGCGGACAATGAGCAGTTCTTC. Translated: CASSLADNEQFF.

The table lists this clonotype with a few counts. This chain connects TRBV20-1 to TRBJ2-3; 9 bases line up with TRBD1. This CDR3 is 17 amino acids long. J lost 2 bases, V lost 5 bases, and 14 bases had no gene match. The germline gives CDR1 DFQATT, CDR2 SNEGSKA (reference sequence). The CDR3 DNA reads as TGCAGTGCTGGGACAGGGTTTGCGCGGGGGAACACAGATACGCAGTATTTT. Translated: CSAGTGFARGNTDTQYF.

This clonotype was picked up many times. V usage is TRBV11-2 and J usage is TRBJ2-5; D might be TRBD1 or TRBD2, each matching 5 bases. The germline V and J ends were trimmed by 3 bases and 7 bases, with 24 bases remaining between them. The CDR3 is 17 residues long. Germline loops: CDR1 SGHAT, CDR2 FQNNGV. The CDR3 DNA is TGTGCCAGCAGCTTCAGGGTTGGGTCGGGATCCGCGGGGACCCAGTACTTC. Translation: CASSFRVGSGSAGTQYF.

This clonotype was recorded at least ten times. The V call is TRBV19, the J call TRBJ1-5; 8 bases are shared with TRBD1. Trimming cost V 5 bases and J 7 bases; bases outside gene matches: 10. The CDR3 contains 15 residues. Per the germline V gene, CDR1 is LNHDA and CDR2 is SQIVND (reference sequence). Written as DNA, the CDR3 is TGTGCCAGTAGTTGGACAGGGAATTTCCTCCAGCCCCAGCATTTT. Translated: CASSWTGNFLQPQHF.

This clonotype was detected ten times or more. This chain joins TRBV6-2 or TRBV6-3 and TRBJ2-7; 11 bases are a match to TRBD2. CDR3 size: 15 residues. V shed 2 bases, J shed 0 bases, and the junction held 0 bases outside the gene matches. Germline-derived CDR1 and CDR2 are MNHEY and SVGEGT. This CDR3 is CASSYGTSGSYEQYF. For the CDR3, the DNA is TGTGCCAGCAGTTACGGGACTAGCGGCTCCTACGAGCAGTACTTC.

This clonotype was picked up many times. This sequence joins TRBV27 and TRBJ1-2; tentative D call: TRBD1 (5 bases). This CDR3 region has 13 residues. V was cut by 0 bases and J by 6 bases, with 8 bases left in between. In germline, CDR1 is MNHEY, CDR2 SMNVEV (reference sequence). DNA for the CDR3: TGTGCCAGCAGTTTATCTGGGGGGGATGGCTACACCTTC. This sequence encodes CASSLSGGDGYTF.

The table lists this clonotype with many counts. The chain carries TRBV12-3 or TRBV12-4 and TRBJ2-7, with D tentatively TRBD2 (7 bases). The CDR3 contains 15 residues. V was clipped by 3 bases and J by 4 bases, with 16 bases between them. CDR3 sequence (DNA): TGTGCCAGCAGTTTTGTGGGGGGGCCGAGGTACGAGCAGTACTTC. It specifies CASSFVGGPRYEQYF.

Comments on this clonotype: A much more abundant neighbour one base away suggests this may be a read error. This chain joins TRBV28 and TRBJ2-4; the D call may be TRBD1 or TRBD2 (8 bases each). This CDR3 has 17 residues. The V and J ends lost 3 bases and 5 bases respectively, with 20 bases between them. CDR1 is MDHEN and CDR2 is SYDVKM in the germline V gene. CDR3 nucleotides: TGTGCCAGCAGTTTGACTAAGCGGGGGACAGGAGAAAACATTCAGTACTTC. This sequence encodes CASSLTKRGTGENIQYF.

Only a few counts were recorded for this clonotype. V usage is TRBV7-9 and J usage is TRBJ1-2, with 10 bases identical to TRBD1. CDR1 is SEHNR, CDR2 FQNEAQ, per germline (reference sequence). The CDR3 has 16 amino acids. V lost 1 base and J lost 4; bases outside the gene matches: 6. CDR3 coding DNA: TGTGCCAGCAGCTTAGACGACAGGGGGCCTGGCTATGGCTACACCTTC. Residues: CASSLDDRGPGYGYTF.

In its sample, this clonotype was seen many times. The chain carries TRBV5-1 and TRBJ2-4; D might be TRBD2 (7 bases). From germline, CDR1 is SGHRS and CDR2 YFSETQ. The CDR3 runs 12 residues. Trimming stripped 5 bases from V and 8 bases from J, with 11 bases between. The CDR3: CASSLGGHIQYF. CDR3 DNA: TGCGCCAGCAGTCTGGGGGGGCACATTCAGTACTTC.

J is TRBJ2-1 and V is TRBV29-1; the D is unclear. Germline V CDR1 and CDR2: SQVTM, ANQGSEA. The V gene lost 6 bases and the J gene lost 6 bases, with 9 bases spanning the gap. The CDR3 is 11 amino acids. In DNA form, the CDR3 reads TGCAGCGTGGATCCGGGCAATGAGCAGTTCTTC. Its translation is CSVDPGNEQFF.

This clonotype was found many times. The V call is TRBV5-6, the J call TRBJ1-2; possible D gene TRBD1, 5 bases. Germline V CDR1 and CDR2: SGHDT, YYEEEE. The CDR3 contains 13 residues. V shed 5 bases and J shed 4 bases, with 12 bases lying between them. The CDR3 nucleotides are TGTGCCAGCAGACCAGGGCACTCCTATGGCTACACCTTC. Protein product: CASRPGHSYGYTF.

Points on this clonotype: A much bigger clone sits one base away, suggesting this may be a read error. The conserved final phenylalanine or tryptophan is absent from the CDR3, which likely points to a read error. The rearrangement joins TRBV28 to TRBJ2-2; tentative D call: TRBD1 (6 bases). Germline V gives CDR1 MDHEN, CDR2 SYDVKM. This CDR3 is built from 15 residues. V was trimmed by 6 bases and J by 2 bases, leaving 13 bases between them. CDR3 sequence reads: CASRTGTLNTGELFS. CDR3 DNA sequence: TGTGCCAGCAGAACCGGGACACTTAACACCGGGGAGCTGTTTTCT.